This entry concerns a single T cell receptor beta chain. These data come from a study of technical replicates of blood from several donors. This CDR3 has 14 residues. Between the trimmed V and J ends, which lost 6 bases and 1 base, there was a span of 12 bases. Germline assignment: CDR1 LNHDA and CDR2 SQIVND (reference sequence). Libraries were prepared by immunoSEQ multiplex PCR; TCRdb keeps only in-frame clonotypes and omits some of them. The repertoire holds under 85,000 clones, just under 95% seen once, with about 0.36% in the top ten. The chain uses TRBV19 and TRBJ1-1; no firm D call. This TCR derives from a human donor in good health. Input material: T cells isolated from PBMCs. DNA for the CDR3: TGTGCCAGTAGAGTAACTGTATCGAACACTGAAGCTTTCTTT. It codes for CASRVTVSNTEAFF.